The 27 T cell receptor beta chains below were found in one sample sequenced in a study of T-cell reconstitution after alpha-beta-depleted transplantation in children. Unique molecular identifiers were incorporated during preparation of the TCRbeta library. Using its own MiXCR run on the PCR reads, TCRdb lists one record per CDR3 protein. The sample shows about 400,000 distinct CDR3 sequences, around 21% of them seen only once. The sequencing here drew on PBMCs from the stem cell graft donor, taken from the stem cell graft. The receptor source for this set is a human donor who donated a stem cell graft to a child with acute myeloid leukemia.

A few counts support this clonotype. This chain uses TRBV7-9 with TRBJ1-2; TRBD1 matches 8 bases. After removal of 5 bases from V and 7 bases from J, the junction contained 6 bases not matched to a gene. Germline CDR1 is SEHNR and CDR2 is FQNEAQ (reference sequence). The CDR3 consists of 13 residues. The DNA for the CDR3 is TGTGCCAGCAGCCAGGGACAGGACTTTGGCTACACCTTC. Translated: CASSQGQDFGYTF.

This clonotype was counted a few times. V gene TRBV29-1 combines with J gene TRBJ2-1; D is uncertain. This CDR3 has 14 amino acids. The ends were cut back, 0 bases at V and 9 bases at J, with 15 bases in the middle. Germline CDR1 SQVTM, CDR2 ANQGSEA. The CDR3 is CSVEDVGKVGEQFF. For the CDR3, the DNA is TGCAGCGTTGAAGACGTGGGGAAGGTGGGTGAGCAGTTCTTC.

V and J are TRBV24-1 and TRBJ2-7, with TRBD1 matching over 8 bases. Germline V CDR1 and CDR2: KGHDR, SFDVKD. The CDR3 covers 16 residues. The ends lost 1 base at V and 5 bases at J; junction bases unmatched: 9. CDR3 residues: CATSDFWGQEDHEQYF. CDR3 nucleotide sequence: TGTGCCACCAGTGATTTCTGGGGACAGGAGGACCACGAGCAGTACTTC.

The CDR3 sequence is CASSQDTSGTSYEQYF. The DNA of the CDR3 is TGTGCCAGCAGCCAAGATACTAGCGGAACGTCCTACGAGCAGTACTTC. The chain has TRBV3-1 and TRBJ2-7, with 8 bases that match TRBD2. The CDR3 runs 16 residues. The V gene end was trimmed by 0 bases and the J gene end by 1 base; junction bases not matched to a gene: 5. The germline V gene encodes CDR1 LGHDT and CDR2 YNNKEL (reference sequence).

This chain links TRBV10-3 with TRBJ2-5; 8 nucleotides match TRBD2. This CDR3 spans 13 amino acids. The trim removed 5 bases at V and 5 bases at J, leaving 4 bases unmatched. Germline V lookup: CDR1 ENHRY, CDR2 SYGVKD. Written as DNA, the CDR3 is TGTGCCATCAGTACTAGCGGCCAGGAGACCCAGTACTTC. Translation: CAISTSGQETQYF.

This clonotype was seen at least ten times. The chain employs TRBV10-3 and TRBJ2-7, with D unclear. Germline V gene data show CDR1 as ENHRY and CDR2 as SYGVKD. The CDR3 length is 12 residues. V was pared by 7 bases and J by 5 bases, with 12 bases between. In nucleotides, the CDR3 is TGTGCCATCACGGGTTTGACGAACGAGCAGTACTTC. This translates into CAITGLTNEQYF.

This clonotype came up a few times. This rearrangement joins TRBV24-1 to TRBJ2-1; 7 bases map to TRBD2. J lost 8 bases, V lost 9 bases, and 6 bases had no gene match. CDR1 is KGHDR and CDR2 is SFDVKD in the germline V gene. The CDR3 has 12 amino acids. The DNA of the CDR3 is TGTGCCACCGCCACTAGCGATGATGAGCAGTTCTTC. It translates to CATATSDDEQFF.

This clonotype was detected only a few times. The genes are TRBV12-3 or TRBV12-4 and TRBJ2-7, with D unclear. This CDR3 contains 15 residues. The germline V and J ends were trimmed by 3 bases and 2 bases, with 14 bases remaining between them. The CDR3 coding sequence is TGTGCCAGCAGTTTCGGTCCCGGCGGTGCCTACGAGCAGTACTTC. It specifies CASSFGPGGAYEQYF.

This clonotype is categorized as medium-sized. The chain is built from TRBV29-1 and TRBJ2-1; 7 bases are a match to TRBD2. V shed 6 bases, J shed 6 bases, and the junction held 14 bases outside the gene matches. Germline CDR1 reads SQVTM; CDR2 reads ANQGSEA. The CDR3 spans 15 residues. The CDR3 loop reads CSVDAGVQFGNEQFF. The CDR3 DNA sequence: TGCAGCGTCGATGCGGGAGTCCAATTCGGCAATGAGCAGTTCTTC.

V is TRBV28 and J is TRBJ2-1, with 12 positions matching TRBD1. V dropped 6 bases and J dropped 5; count of bases not matched to a gene: 5. Germline loops: CDR1 MDHEN, CDR2 SYDVKM. This CDR3 has 15 residues. CDR3 coding DNA: TGTGCCAGCAGAACCGGGACAGGGGGCAACAATGAGCAGTTCTTC. It specifies CASRTGTGGNNEQFF. Variable domain in full (rest from reference TRBV28 and TRBJ2-1): DVKVTQSSRYLVKRTGEKVFLECVQDMDHENMFWYRQDPGLGLRLIYFSYDVKMKEKGDIPEGYSVSREKKERFSLILESASTNQTSMYLCASRTGTGGNNEQFFGPGTRLTVL.

In this sample, this clonotype turned up a few times. This chain uses TRBV7-8 with TRBJ2-3; 11 bases align to TRBD2. Germline CDR1 and CDR2: SGHVS and FQNEAQ. The V and J ends lost 2 bases and 5 bases, in that order; junction bases with no gene match: 3. The CDR3 contains 15 residues. The CDR3 nucleotides read TGTGCCAGCAGCTTAACTAGCGGGAGAGGAGATACGCAGTATTTT. Protein sequence: CASSLTSGRGDTQYF.

This clonotype was seen a few times. Sequence at one end of the junction differs from germline and may be a read error. The V gene is TRBV4-1, the J gene TRBJ2-7; no clear D gene. The length of the CDR3 is 12 residues. CDR1 is MGHRA and CDR2 is YSYEKL in the germline V gene. The CDR3, as DNA: TGCGCCAGCAGCCAAGATCTATACGTGCAGTACTTC. Protein product: CASSQDLYVQYF.

This clonotype was seen more than once but under ten times. This chain uses TRBV27 with TRBJ2-7, with 10 bases identical to TRBD2. This CDR3 spans 19 amino acids. V was pared by 6 bases and J by 2 bases, with 19 bases of the junction left unmatched. Germline V gene data show CDR1 as MNHEY and CDR2 as SMNVEV (reference sequence). The chain's CDR3 is CASSPQALTSGTSAYEQYF. The DNA of the CDR3 is TGTGCCAGCAGCCCCCAGGCACTCACTTCCGGGACTAGCGCCTACGAGCAGTACTTC.

This clonotype was counted ten times or more. DNA for the CDR3: TGCAGCGTTGCCAGGGGTGGGTTAGAGACCCAGTACTTC. Its translation: CSVARGGLETQYF. This sequence joins TRBV29-1 and TRBJ2-5, with D maybe TRBD1 (6 bases). Germline CDR1 SQVTM, CDR2 ANQGSEA. The CDR3 consists of 13 residues. V lost 4 bases, J lost 4 bases, and 13 bases lay in between.

The chain is built from TRBV11-2 and TRBJ2-1; tentatively, D is TRBD2 (6 bases). The V end lost 5 bases, the J end lost 0 bases, and 17 bases lay between the germline ends. This CDR3 is 17 amino acids long. Looked up from germline, CDR1 is SGHAT and CDR2 is FQNNGV. CDR3: CASSPRRAGSSYNEQFF. For the CDR3, the DNA is TGTGCCAGCAGCCCCCGTCGGGCGGGAAGCTCCTACAATGAGCAGTTCTTC.

In this sample, this clonotype turned up a few times. The gene calls are TRBV4-1 and TRBJ1-1, with 7 bases fitting TRBD1. CDR1 is MGHRA, CDR2 YSYEKL, per germline. J lost 7 bases, V lost 0 bases, and 5 bases had no gene match. This CDR3 contains 14 residues. CDR3 amino acids: CASSQDRGSHEAFF. The DNA of the CDR3 is TGCGCCAGCAGCCAAGACAGGGGGTCTCATGAAGCTTTCTTT.

V is TRBV5-6 and J is TRBJ2-5; D call uncertain. V was trimmed by 2 bases and J by 4 bases, leaving 12 bases between them. CDR3 length: 14 amino acids. Germline CDR1 is SGHDT and CDR2 is YYEEEE. This CDR3 is CASSFRSKRETQYF. CDR3 nucleotides: TGTGCCAGCAGCTTTAGGTCGAAGCGAGAGACCCAGTACTTC.

This clonotype appeared many times. The rearrangement joins TRBV29-1 to TRBJ1-5; no definite D call. Trimming took 0 bases from V and 4 from J, leaving 4 bases between them. CDR1 is SQVTM and CDR2 is ANQGSEA in the germline V gene. The CDR3 has 12 amino acids. The CDR3 DNA follows: TGCAGCGTTGAAGATGGGAATCAGCCCCAGCATTTT. It codes for CSVEDGNQPQHF.

The table lists this clonotype with a count of one. This chain links TRBV7-2 with TRBJ2-7; 7 bases map to TRBD1. CDR1 SGHTA and CDR2 FQGNSA come from the germline V gene. Unmatched junction bases numbered 2, after V lost 3 bases and J lost 3 bases. The CDR3 is made up of 13 amino acids. The CDR3 coding sequence is TGTGCCAGCAGCTTCGGGACAGTCTACGAGCAGTACTTC. As protein: CASSFGTVYEQYF.

The chain combines TRBV7-2 with TRBJ2-3, with 10 bases identical to TRBD2. There are 16 residues in the CDR3. Germline-derived CDR1 and CDR2 are SGHTA and FQGNSA. The V and J ends lost 1 base and 6 bases, in that order; junction bases with no gene match: 7. CDR3 loop: CASSLGGLAGVDTQYF. In nucleotides, the CDR3 is TGTGCCAGCAGCTTAGGAGGCCTAGCGGGAGTTGATACGCAGTATTTT.

This clonotype was found many times. This chain connects TRBV5-5 to TRBJ2-3, with D unclear. This CDR3 is 12 amino acids long. Germline V gene lookup returns CDR1 SGHKS and CDR2 YYEKEE (reference sequence). V lost 7 bases and J lost 0, with 6 bases in between. CDR3 in DNA: TGTGCCAGCCCCCTTAGCACAGATACGCAGTATTTT. Encoded protein: CASPLSTDTQYF.

This clonotype was seen a handful of times. The chain couples TRBV25-1 to TRBJ2-2; 8 positions match TRBD1. V shed 7 bases, J shed 5 bases, and the junction held 12 bases outside the gene matches. Germline lookup yields CDR1 MGHDK and CDR2 SYGVNS. This CDR3 spans 16 amino acids. CDR3 sequence (DNA): TGTGCCAGCACCACGGGACAGGATGGGTGGACCGGGGAGCTGTTTTTT. Translation gives CASTTGQDGWTGELFF.

This clonotype was detected ten times or more. The chain uses TRBV20-1 and TRBJ2-1; 9 bases fit TRBD2. This CDR3 has 17 amino acids. Germline V gene data show CDR1 as DFQATT and CDR2 as SNEGSKA (reference sequence). The V and J ends lost 0 bases and 2 bases, in that order; junction bases with no gene match: 8. The CDR3 loop is CSARDSGGLNTYNEQFF. The CDR3 nucleotides read TGCAGTGCTAGAGATAGCGGGGGTCTCAATACCTACAATGAGCAGTTCTTC.

Many counts were recorded for this clonotype. The chain is built from TRBV12-3 or TRBV12-4 and TRBJ2-7, with a tentative D call TRBD2 (6 bases). This CDR3 is built from 14 residues. Trimming cost V 4 bases and J 2 bases, with 12 bases left between them. CDR3 DNA: TGTGCCAGCAGTTCGTATCCTAGCGCCTACGAGCAGTACTTC. Protein product: CASSSYPSAYEQYF.

This clonotype was detected a few times. The chain links TRBV6-5 to TRBJ2-1; D is undetermined. CDR1 and CDR2 from the germline V gene are MNHEY and SVGAGI. With 0 bases removed from V and 1 base from J, the gap between germline ends came to 16 bases. This CDR3 has 18 amino acids. This chain's CDR3 is CASSYSMKLLASYNEQFF. The CDR3, as DNA: TGTGCCAGCAGTTACTCGATGAAGTTGCTGGCATCCTACAATGAGCAGTTCTTC.

This clonotype turned up a few times. The gene calls are TRBV20-1 and TRBJ2-7; D uncertain. There are 11 residues in the CDR3. Germline V gene sequence: CDR1 DFQATT, CDR2 SNEGSKA (reference sequence). The V gene lost 0 bases and the J gene lost 7 bases, with 7 bases spanning the gap. CDR3 bases: TGCAGTGCTAGAGATCCCCCTGAGCAGTACTTC. Translating it yields CSARDPPEQYF.

In DNA, the CDR3 is TGTGCCAGCAAATGGGCCAGCGAGCAGTTCTTC. Its translation: CASKWASEQFF. This chain connects TRBV2 to TRBJ2-1; D is undetermined. The CDR3 consists of 11 residues. V was clipped by 7 bases and J by 10 bases, with 11 bases between them. In germline, CDR1 is SNHLY, CDR2 FYNNEI.